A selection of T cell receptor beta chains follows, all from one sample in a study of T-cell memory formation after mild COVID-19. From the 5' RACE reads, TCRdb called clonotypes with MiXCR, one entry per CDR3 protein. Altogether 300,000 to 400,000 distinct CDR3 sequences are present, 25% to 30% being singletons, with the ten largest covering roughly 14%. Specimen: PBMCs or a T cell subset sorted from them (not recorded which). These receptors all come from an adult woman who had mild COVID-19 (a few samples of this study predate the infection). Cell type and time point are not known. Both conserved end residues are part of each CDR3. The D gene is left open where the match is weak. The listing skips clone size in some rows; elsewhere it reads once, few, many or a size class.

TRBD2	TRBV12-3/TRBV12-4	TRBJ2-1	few	TGTGCCAGCAGTTCGCGGACTAGTCGCGGAGATGAGCAGTTCTTC	CASSSRTSRGDEQFF
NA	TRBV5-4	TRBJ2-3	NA	TGTGCCAGCAGCTCGGACAGAACCAGCACAGATACGCAGTATTTT	CASSSDRTSTDTQYF
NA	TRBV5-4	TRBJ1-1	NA	TGTGCCAGCAGCTTGGACGGTATCACTGAAGCTTTCTTT	CASSLDGITEAFF
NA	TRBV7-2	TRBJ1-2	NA	TGTGCCAGCAGCCGGAGGGTTCAAGCTAACTATGGCTACACCTTC	CASSRRVQANYGYTF
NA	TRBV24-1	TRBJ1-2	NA	TGTGCCACCAGTGATTCCAGGGTTGTCTATGGCTACACCTTC	CATSDSRVVYGYTF
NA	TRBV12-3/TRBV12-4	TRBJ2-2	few	TGTGCCAGCAGGACGGGGGCTAGCGGACACACCGGGGAGCTGTTTTTT	CASRTGASGHTGELFF
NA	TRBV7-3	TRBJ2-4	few	TGTGCCAGCAGCTTAGATCAGGTTCAAAACATTCAGTACTTC	CASSLDQVQNIQYF
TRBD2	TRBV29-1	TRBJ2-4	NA	TGCAGCGTGCCTAGGACTAGCGGTTTAGCCAAAAACATTCAGTACTTC	CSVPRTSGLAKNIQYF
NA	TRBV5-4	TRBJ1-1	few	TGTGCCAGCAGCTTGTTAGGGGATCGCACTGAAGCTTTCTTT	CASSLLGDRTEAFF
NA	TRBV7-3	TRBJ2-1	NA	TGTGCCAGCAGCTTATACGGGATGGGAACTGAGCAGTTCTTC	CASSLYGMGTEQFF
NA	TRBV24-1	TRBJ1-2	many	TGTGCCACCAGTGATTACCAACAAGGCTATGGCTACACCTTC	CATSDYQQGYGYTF
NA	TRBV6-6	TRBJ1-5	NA	TGTGCCAGCAGCTCCGGGACGGGACCCTATCAGCCCCAGCATTTT	CASSSGTGPYQPQHF
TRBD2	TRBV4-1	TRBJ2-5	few	TGCGCCAGCAGCCAAGAGGGACTAGCGGGGGGCCAGTACTTC	CASSQEGLAGGQYF
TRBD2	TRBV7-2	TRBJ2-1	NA	TGTGCCAGCAGCACGCGCGGGGGGGCCAGGGATGAGCAGTTCTTC	CASSTRGGARDEQFF
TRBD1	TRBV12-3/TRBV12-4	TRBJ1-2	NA	TGTGCCAGCAGTTTCAGGCTGACAGGGAGTGGCTACACCTTC	CASSFRLTGSGYTF
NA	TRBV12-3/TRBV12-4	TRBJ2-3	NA	TGTGCCAGCAGTCGAGGGGGTTCAGATACGCAGTATTTT	CASSRGGSDTQYF
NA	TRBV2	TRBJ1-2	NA	TGTGCCAGCGAAACTAACTATGGCTACACCTTC	CASETNYGYTF
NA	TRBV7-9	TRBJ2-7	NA	TGTGCCAGCAGTGCGGGACAGACTTACTACGAGCAGTACTTC	CASSAGQTYYEQYF
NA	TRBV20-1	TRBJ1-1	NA	TGCAGTGCTAGAGATAGGCCTCATTCGAGCACTGAAGCTTTCTTT	CSARDRPHSSTEAFF
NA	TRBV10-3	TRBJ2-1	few	TGTGCCATCAGTGATCCTAGGACTCAATACAATGAGCAGTTCTTC	CAISDPRTQYNEQFF
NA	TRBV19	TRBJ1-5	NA	TGTGCCAGTAGTATAGGAAGTCAGCCCCAGCATTTT	CASSIGSQPQHF
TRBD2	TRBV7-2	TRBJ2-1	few	TGTGCCAGCAGCTTATCAATGGCGGGAGTAGGCGATGAGCAGTTCTTC	CASSLSMAGVGDEQFF
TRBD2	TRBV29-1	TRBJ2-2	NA	TGCAGCGCCTGGGGGACTAGCGGAACCGGGGAGCTGTTTTTT	CSAWGTSGTGELFF
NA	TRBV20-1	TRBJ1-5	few	TGCAGTGCTAGAGTGCCAGGTTTTCAGCCCCAGCATTTT	CSARVPGFQPQHF
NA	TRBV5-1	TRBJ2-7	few	TGCGCCAGCACCCTATCAAACACAGGTCGGGACGAGCAGTACTTC	CASTLSNTGRDEQYF
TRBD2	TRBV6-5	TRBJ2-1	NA	TGTGCCAGCAGTTACCTGTACCCCGATGCGGGAGGGGGGAATGAGCAGTTCTTC	CASSYLYPDAGGGNEQFF
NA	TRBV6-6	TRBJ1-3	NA	TGTGCCAGCAGGCCCACAGGGAGCTCTGGAAACACCATATATTTT	CASRPTGSSGNTIYF
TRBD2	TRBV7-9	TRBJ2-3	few	TGTGCCAGCAGAGGTCGACTAGCGGGAGAGGGAGATACGCAGTATTTT	CASRGRLAGEGDTQYF
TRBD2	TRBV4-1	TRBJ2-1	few	TGCGCCAGCAGCCATGTTAGCGGGGGGGCCTACAATGAGCAGTTCTTC	CASSHVSGGAYNEQFF
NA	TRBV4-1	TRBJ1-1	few	TGCGCCAGCAGCCGGACGACAGAGAACACTGAAGCTTTCTTT	CASSRTTENTEAFF
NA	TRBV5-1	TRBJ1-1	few	TGCGCCAGCAGCGCTCACAGGAACACTGAAGCTTTCTTT	CASSAHRNTEAFF
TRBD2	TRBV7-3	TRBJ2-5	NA	TGTGCCAGCAGCTCGGGACTAGCGGTCCAAGAGACCCAGTACTTC	CASSSGLAVQETQYF
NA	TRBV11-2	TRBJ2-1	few	TGTGCCAGCAGCTTTTGGACTGAAGCCGTGAATGAGCAGTTCTTC	CASSFWTEAVNEQFF
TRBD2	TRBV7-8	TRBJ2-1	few	TGTGCCAGCAACCAAGGGACTAGCGGGCAGATCTACAATGAGCAGTTCTTC	CASNQGTSGQIYNEQFF
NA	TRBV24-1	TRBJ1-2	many	TGTGCCACCAGTGATTTTAGCCAGGGCTATGGCTACACCTTC	CATSDFSQGYGYTF
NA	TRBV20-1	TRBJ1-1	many	TGCAGTGCTAGTGCTCTGGGGCAGGGAGGGACTGAAGCTTTCTTT	CSASALGQGGTEAFF
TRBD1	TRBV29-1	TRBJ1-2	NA	TGCAGCGACCTGACAGGGAAAGGTGGCTACACCTTC	CSDLTGKGGYTF
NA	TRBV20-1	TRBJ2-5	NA	TGCAGTGCTAGGTCAGGCCAAGAGACCCAGTACTTC	CSARSGQETQYF
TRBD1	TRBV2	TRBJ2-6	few	TGTGCCGCCGGGACAGGGGAAGGCTCTGGGGCCAACGTCCTGACTTTC	CAAGTGEGSGANVLTF
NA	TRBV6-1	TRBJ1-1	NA	TGTGCCAGCAGTCACACGGGAAACACTGAAGCTTTCTTT	CASSHTGNTEAFF
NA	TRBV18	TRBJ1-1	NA	TGTGCCAGCACCCTGGGGAGGCGGAACACTGAAGCTTTCTTT	CASTLGRRNTEAFF
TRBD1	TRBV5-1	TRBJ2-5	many	TGCGCCAGCAACGGACAGGGGGTCGGGGAGACCCAGTACTTC	CASNGQGVGETQYF
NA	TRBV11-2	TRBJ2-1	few	TGTGCCAGCAGCTTAGATCGACACAATGAGCAGTTCTTC	CASSLDRHNEQFF
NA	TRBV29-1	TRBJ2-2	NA	TGCAGCGTTGAAGAGAACACCGGGGAGCTGTTTTTT	CSVEENTGELFF
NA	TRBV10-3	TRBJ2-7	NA	TGTGCCACACAGAGTAGTGGGTACGAGCAGTACTTC	CATQSSGYEQYF
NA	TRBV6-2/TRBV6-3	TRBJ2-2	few	TGTGCCAGCAGTTATAGAGGAGCCAGTGGGGAGCTGTTTTTT	CASSYRGASGELFF
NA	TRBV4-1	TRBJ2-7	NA	TGCGCCAGCAGCCAAGGGGGATACAAGAGCTCCTACGAGCAGTACTTC	CASSQGGYKSSYEQYF
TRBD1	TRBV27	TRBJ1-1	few	TGTGCCAGCAGTTTTACTCTCTTCGGACAGGGGGCCCCTGAAGCTTTCTTT	CASSFTLFGQGAPEAFF
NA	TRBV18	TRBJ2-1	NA	TGTGCCAGCTCACCACCGGGGGGTAAGGTGAATGAGCAGTTCTTC	CASSPPGGKVNEQFF
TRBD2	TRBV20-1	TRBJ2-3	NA	TGCAGTGCTAGAGGACTAGCGGGAGCCCAAGATACGCAGTATTTT	CSARGLAGAQDTQYF
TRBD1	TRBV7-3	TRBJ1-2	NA	TGTGCCAGCAGCCCAACACCGCGGGACAGGGCTGATGGCTACACCTTC	CASSPTPRDRADGYTF
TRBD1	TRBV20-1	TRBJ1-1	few	TGCAGTGCTAGAGGGGCCAGGGGGCGCCCCGAAGCTTTCTTT	CSARGARGRPEAFF
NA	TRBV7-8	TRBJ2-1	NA	TGTGCCAGCAGCTATAGCGGCAATGGGCAGTTCTTC	CASSYSGNGQFF
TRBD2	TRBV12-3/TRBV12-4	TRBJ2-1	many	TGTGCCAGCAGTTTGGGGCGGGGGTACAATGAGCAGTTCTTC	CASSLGRGYNEQFF
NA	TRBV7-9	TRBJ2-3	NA	TGTGCCCCATTTGGCGGATACTTCACCGATACGCAGTATTTT	CAPFGGYFTDTQYF
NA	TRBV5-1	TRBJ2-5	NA	TGCGCCAGCAGCTTGGATCCCGGCTCCCAAGAGACCCAGTACTTC	CASSLDPGSQETQYF
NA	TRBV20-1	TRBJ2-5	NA	TGCAGTTCCATGGGGTTTGAAAGCGAAGAGACCCAGTACTTC	CSSMGFESEETQYF
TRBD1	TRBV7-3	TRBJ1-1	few	TGTGCCAGCAGCCCGACAGGGCACACTGAAGCTTTCTTT	CASSPTGHTEAFF